Listed below are T cell receptor beta chains from one sample, sequenced in a study of cytomegalovirus exposure and HLA in healthy donors. Sequencing was performed with immunoSEQ multiplex PCR; in TCRdb, only in-frame clones are kept and a portion is missing. The data hold 200,000 or so clones, with approximately 83% observed a single time. Sequenced sample: PBMCs. The source is a boy aged 2-9 years in good health and CMV-seronegative. Both conserved end residues are part of each CDR3. Size is omitted from some rows. Given values are once, few, many or a class for expanded clones.

TRBJ1-2,.,TRBV19,CASSIGRAYGYTF
TRBJ2-5,.,TRBV6-6,CASSYEVETQYF
TRBJ2-3,.,TRBV15,CATSREAGIGPDTQYF
TRBJ2-2,.,TRBV10-3,CAISELDETGELFF
TRBJ2-7,few,TRBV28,CASSLDPRGAPGEQYF
TRBJ1-1,.,TRBV5-3,CARSLATGSANLALNTEAFF
TRBJ2-1,.,TRBV7-9,CASGEEGWGLGEQFF
TRBJ1-2,.,TRBV6-6,CASSLRRTESYGYTF
TRBJ1-1,few,TRBV30,CAWRDRGVTEAFF
TRBJ2-7,.,TRBV5-6,CASSLGGGWGVYNEQYF
TRBJ2-2,.,TRBV11-2,CASSLGTDYRELFF
TRBJ2-7,.,TRBV19,CASSIRRGGYEQYF
TRBJ2-1,.,TRBV14,CASRPVGGRFDEQFF
TRBJ1-1,.,TRBV2,CASSEGRRGYSNTEAFF
TRBJ1-1,.,TRBV19,CASRNREWMNTEAFF
TRBJ2-5,.,TRBV4-2,CASRFSIGTQYF
TRBJ2-6,.,TRBV7-6,CASSLWTSGSGANVLTF
TRBJ2-5,.,TRBV4-1,CASSQELAGGGETQYF
TRBJ1-3,.,TRBV6-1,CASSESVEGNTIYF
TRBJ1-1,few,TRBV6-5,CASSYGDRNLNTEAFF
TRBJ2-5,.,TRBV13,CASSLASGAKETQYF
TRBJ1-1,.,TRBV5-1,CASSSQGGVSATEAFF
TRBJ2-3,few,TRBV2,CASSDGRGTDTQYF
TRBJ1-1,.,TRBV7-2,CASRLTRGLMNTEAFF
TRBJ1-1,.,TRBV7-2,CASSLNSGNTEAFF
TRBJ2-3,.,TRBV6-5,CASSSTGTGPTDTQYF
TRBJ2-3,.,TRBV2,CASSERVRLAGLVSTDTQYF
TRBJ1-4,.,TRBV19,CASSQTGESNEKLFF
TRBJ2-7,.,TRBV5-1,CASSLATSGLYEQYF
TRBJ1-1,.,TRBV6-6,CASSSITVNTEAFF
TRBJ1-2,.,TRBV6-1,CASSETGDRYGYTF
TRBJ2-7,.,TRBV27,CASSFQAKTYEQYF
TRBJ2-5,.,TRBV9,CASSGLQGAGETQYF
TRBJ2-7,.,TRBV7-9,CASSSLGGDLYEQYF
TRBJ1-2,.,TRBV10-3,CAISEPEQLNYGYTF
TRBJ1-1,.,TRBV5-6,CASSPGPGIAEAFF
TRBJ2-7,once,TRBV9,CASSVTSGSPYEQYF
TRBJ2-1,.,TRBV9,CASSLEGVGSYNEQFF
TRBJ1-5,.,TRBV2,CASMGGGQPQHF
TRBJ1-1,few,TRBV5-6,CASSWLRGRRTEAFF
TRBJ2-7,.,TRBV10-1,CASSDPGQGHRDEQYF
TRBJ2-1,.,TRBV25-1,CASSDLGGNEQFF
TRBJ1-4,.,TRBV16,CASSLGTGNEKLFF
TRBJ2-7,.,TRBV5-4,CASSLGAGGYSYEQYF
TRBJ1-5,.,TRBV29-1,CSVAYSQNQPQHF
TRBJ2-1,.,TRBV15,CATSEGTGEHEQFF
TRBJ1-1,.,TRBV5-6,CASSFVQMNTEAFF
TRBJ2-1,.,TRBV11-3,CASSARSGGSYNEQFF